The T cell receptor (beta chain) under discussion was sequenced for a study of beta chain features in type 1 diabetes. Across the whole study: On cell yields, gender and age, patients and healthy donors were similar.

Reverse transcribing all isolated RNA meant expressed TCRB transcripts were sequenced. About 3.6 million reads were obtained on average from naive, central memory and regulatory T cell samples. Only in-frame clones appear in the TCRdb table, and some are missing; sequencing was by immunoSEQ multiplex PCR. The sample yields more than 150,000 clones, around an eighth seen once. CDR1 and CDR2 (germline): SGDLS, YYNGEE. The V end was cut by 0 bases, the J end by 0 bases, with 10 bases between. CDR3 size: 16 residues. Comments on this clone: Its antigen remains unidentified.

General observations from the study: Researchers could not determine here whether HLA type influences TCRB rearrangement. When Type 1 diabetes patients were examined, their TCRB CDR3s proved moderately but significantly shorter in all four CD4+ subsets.

The chain couples TRBV9 to TRBJ2-1; D may be TRBD1 (6 bases). The source is a woman between 18 and 29 years old in good health. The sequenced sample consisted of central memory CD4+ T cells from blood. The CDR3 here is CASSVGGQSSYNEQFF. As DNA, the CDR3 is TGTGCCAGCAGCGTAGGTGGACAGAGCTCCTACAATGAGCAGTTCTTC.